Each of the 25 T cell receptor beta chains below was sequenced from the same sample in a study of metastatic and nonmetastatic thyroid tumors. Until they underwent thyroid surgery, no patient had received any treatment. Via MiXCR, TCRdb re-called the PCR reads. The sample consists of 23,000 or so clones, roughly a fifth of them appearing once. Material for sequencing was blood. Every receptor here comes from a female donor with papillary thyroid cancer or a benign thyroid nodule (not recorded which). Some clones in this sample may be carry-over from other donors' samples.

V and J are TRBV6-1 and TRBJ2-3; perhaps TRBD1 as D (6 bases). Trimming stripped 9 bases from V and 0 bases from J, with 13 bases between. The CDR3 is 14 amino acids. From germline, CDR1 is MNHNS and CDR2 SASEGT. CDR3 residues: CARHRAYSTDTQYF. CDR3 nucleotides: TGTGCCAGACACAGGGCTTATAGCACAGATACGCAGTATTTT.

This clone came up many times. The CDR3 DNA is TGTGCCAGCTCACCAAGTCGCACAGATACGCAGTATTTT. Translated: CASSPSRTDTQYF. The chain links TRBV18 to TRBJ2-3; D is unclear. Germline CDR1 reads KGHSH; CDR2 reads LQKENI. V was clipped by 2 bases and J by 1 base, with 4 bases between them. This CDR3 is 13 amino acids long.

At least ten counts were recorded for this clone. V gene TRBV6-1 combines with J gene TRBJ2-3; 14 nucleotides agree with TRBD2. The CDR3 has 16 residues. Germline values: CDR1 MNHNS, CDR2 SASEGT. J lost 1 base, V lost 5 bases, and 2 bases had no gene match. The DNA of the CDR3 is TGTGCCAGCAGTAAGACTAGCGGGGGGGGCACAGATACGCAGTATTTT. It translates to CASSKTSGGGTDTQYF.

This clone was detected ten times or more. CDR3 in amino acids: CAITGQPGHEQYF. As DNA, the CDR3 is TGTGCCATCACTGGACAACCGGGCCACGAGCAGTACTTC. The V call is TRBV10-3, the J call TRBJ2-7; D is perhaps TRBD1 (5 bases). V was shortened by 7 bases and J by 5 bases, with 15 bases between the two germline ends. The CDR3 runs to 13 residues. Germline V CDR1 and CDR2: ENHRY, SYGVKD.

By share of the sample, this clone is medium-sized. The V and J genes are TRBV27 and TRBJ2-1; 8 positions agree with TRBD2. This CDR3 region has 17 residues. V lost 1 base to trimming and J lost 0 bases; unmatched junction nucleotides: 5. Germline-derived CDR1 and CDR2 are MNHEY and SMNVEV (reference sequence). This CDR3 is CASSLLTSASSYNEQFF. Written as DNA, the CDR3 is TGTGCCAGCAGTTTATTGACTAGCGCAAGCTCCTACAATGAGCAGTTCTTC.

About this clone: The junction and the germline gene differ at one end; a read error may be behind it. This sequence joins TRBV6-1 and TRBJ1-1; no definite D call. The CDR3 totals 13 residues. Germline lookup yields CDR1 MNHNS and CDR2 SASEGT. For the CDR3, the DNA is TGTGCCAGCAGTGGAGGGTTAGTAACTGAAGCTTGCTTT. Encoded protein: CASSGGLVTEACF.

The chain uses TRBV5-6 and TRBJ2-2; D gene ambiguous. The V and J ends lost 5 bases and 3 bases respectively, with 11 bases between them. This CDR3 spans 14 amino acids. CDR1 and CDR2 (germline): SGHDT, YYEEEE. The CDR3 sequence: CASSFAPDTGELFF. DNA for the CDR3: TGTGCCAGCAGTTTTGCCCCTGACACCGGGGAGCTGTTTTTT.

The chain uses TRBV28 and TRBJ2-2; 7 bases line up with TRBD1. The CDR3 extends over 13 amino acids. Germline CDR1 is MDHEN and CDR2 is SYDVKM. J was trimmed by 3 bases and V by 6 bases; bases with no gene match: 1. CDR3 region: CASRQGDTGELFF. The CDR3 coding sequence is TGTGCCAGCAGGCAGGGGGACACCGGGGAGCTGTTTTTT.

The table lists this clone with many counts. This chain connects TRBV20-1 to TRBJ2-7; D may be TRBD1 (6 bases). V dropped 5 bases and J dropped 0 bases, with 14 bases sitting between them. Germline CDR1 DFQATT, CDR2 SNEGSKA (reference sequence). The CDR3 consists of 14 residues. CDR3 sequence: CSARERTDSYEQYF. The CDR3 DNA follows: TGCAGTGCTCGCGAGAGGACAGACTCCTACGAGCAGTACTTC.

This clone was seen many times. This sequence joins TRBV4-1 and TRBJ2-7; D not certain. Per germline, CDR1 MGHRA and CDR2 YSYEKL. Trimming pared 1 base from V and 3 bases from J, leaving 13 bases between. The CDR3 is 15 residues long. Here the CDR3 DNA reads TGCGCCAGCAGCCAAGGGGCCCAGTCGTACTACGAGCAGTACTTC. Its translation is CASSQGAQSYYEQYF.

This clone is classed as medium-sized (0.01 to 0.1%). CDR3: CASRNPPPQDTQYF. In nucleotides, the CDR3 is TGTGCCAGCAGGAATCCTCCCCCGCAAGATACGCAGTATTTT. The chain links TRBV12-3 or TRBV12-4 to TRBJ2-3; D remains unclear. The CDR3 has 14 residues. V was trimmed by 6 bases and J by 5 bases, leaving 15 bases between them.

This clone was seen ten or more times. The CDR3 coding sequence is TGTGCCAGCAGCTTAGAGTATGAGCAGTTCTTC. Amino acid sequence: CASSLEYEQFF. The rearrangement joins TRBV7-8 to TRBJ2-1; D remains ambiguous. This CDR3 region has 11 residues. The V and J ends lost 1 base and 8 bases respectively, with 3 bases between them. The germline V gene encodes CDR1 SGHVS and CDR2 FQNEAQ. Together with reference TRBV7-8 and TRBJ2-1, the CDR3 gives the full variable domain: GAGVSQSPRYKVAKRGQDVALRCDPISGHVSLFWYQQALGQGPEFLTYFQNEAQLDKSGLPSDRFFAERPEGSVSTLKIQRTQQEDSAVYLCASSLEYEQFFGPGTRLTVL.

Regarding this clone: One base away lies a much larger clone, so this may be a sequencing read error. The chain is built from TRBV5-6 and TRBJ1-2; no firm D call. The CDR3 runs 13 residues. Per germline, CDR1 SGHDT and CDR2 YYEEEE. Between the trimmed V and J ends, which lost 5 bases and 4 bases, there was a span of 12 bases. The CDR3 protein is CASRYGPSYGYTF. CDR3 in DNA: TGTGCCAGCAGGTACGGACCATCCTATGGCTACACCTTC.

This clone was detected ten times or more. The chain joins TRBV5-4 to TRBJ2-5; TRBD2 might be the D (5 bases). Germline V CDR1 and CDR2: SGHNT, YYREEE (reference sequence). CDR3 length equals 13 residues. V lost 3 bases and J 2 bases, leaving 8 bases between the germline ends. CDR3 coding DNA: TGTGCCAGCAGCTCTCGGGGACAAGAGACCCAGTACTTC. It encodes CASSSRGQETQYF.

Remarks on this clone: The junction departs from germline at one end; a sequencing error may be responsible. This chain joins TRBV6-2 or TRBV6-3 and TRBJ2-7, with no clear D. Germline CDR1 is MNHEY and CDR2 is SVGEGT. The CDR3 contains 15 residues. The CDR3, as DNA: TGTGCCAGCAGTCTACTCGCTCTTAGTCGCGACGAGCACTTCTTC. This codes for CASSLLALSRDEHFF.

This clone is medium-sized by share. V is TRBV6-2 or TRBV6-3 and J is TRBJ2-7; D may correspond to TRBD1 or TRBD2 (5 bases each). Trimming stripped 6 bases from V and 6 bases from J, with 15 bases between. Germline CDR1 and CDR2: MNHEY and SVGEGT. There are 13 residues in the CDR3. The chain's CDR3 is CASRRPGRGEQYF. In DNA form, the CDR3 reads TGTGCCAGCAGGCGTCCGGGACGGGGCGAGCAGTACTTC.

This clone was detected many times. The CDR3 region has the DNA TGTGCCAGCAGCCCCCAGACAATTGGTTCTTCAGGAGGCTACACCTTC. This sequence encodes CASSPQTIGSSGGYTF. V usage is TRBV9 and J usage is TRBJ1-2; D call uncertain. The CDR3 contains 16 residues. V lost 4 bases to trimming and J lost 8 bases, with 24 bases between them. Germline V gives CDR1 SGDLS, CDR2 YYNGEE.

By sample fraction, this clone is medium-sized. CDR3 nucleotide sequence: TGCGCCAGCAGCCAAGAACAGGGGAATTCACCCCTCCACTTT. Its protein product is CASSQEQGNSPLHF. The chain has TRBV4-3 and TRBJ1-6; 7 nucleotides match TRBD1. Germline CDR1 reads LGHNA; CDR2 reads YSLEER. This CDR3 is built from 14 residues. V trimming: 0 bases; J trimming: 7 bases; junction bases outside the gene matches: 0.

This clone counts as medium-sized. This sequence joins TRBV6-1 and TRBJ2-3, with TRBD2 matching 11 bases. Germline-derived CDR1 and CDR2 are MNHNS and SASEGT. This CDR3 region has 15 residues. Trimming cost V 1 base and J 4 bases; bases outside gene matches: 1. This CDR3 reads CASSEVSGGADTQYF. CDR3 sequence (DNA): TGTGCCAGCAGTGAAGTTAGCGGGGGGGCAGATACGCAGTATTTT.

The chain couples TRBV2 to TRBJ1-2, with 9 bases lining up with TRBD1. Germline V gene data show CDR1 as SNHLY and CDR2 as FYNNEI. This CDR3 comprises 15 residues. The V gene end was trimmed by 3 bases and the J gene end by 4 bases; junction bases not matched to a gene: 6. CDR3 sequence: CASSDSWTGAYGYTF. In DNA, the CDR3 is TGTGCCAGCAGTGATTCCTGGACAGGGGCCTATGGCTACACCTTC.

This clone appeared a few times. V and J are TRBV27 and TRBJ2-7; D is ambiguous. Trimming removed 3 bases from V and 0 bases from J, with 9 bases in between. The CDR3 consists of 14 residues. From germline, CDR1 is MNHEY and CDR2 SMNVEV (reference sequence). The CDR3 DNA is TGTGCCAGCAGTTTCTCGTGGAGCTCCTACGAGCAGTACTTC. Encoded protein: CASSFSWSSYEQYF.

In this sample, this clone is medium-sized. The chain couples TRBV5-1 to TRBJ2-7; 8 bases are shared with TRBD2. Germline V gives CDR1 SGHRS, CDR2 YFSETQ. V trimming: 3 bases; J trimming: 5 bases; junction bases outside the gene matches: 7. The CDR3 length is 14 residues. Here the CDR3 reads CASSSGGRGDEQYF. In DNA form, the CDR3 reads TGCGCCAGCAGCTCGGGAGGGCGGGGCGACGAGCAGTACTTC.

A few counts support this clone. CDR3 in DNA: TGTGCCATCAGTGAGTCCCCAGCGGTAGACCAAAACATTCAGTACTTC. Protein sequence: CAISESPAVDQNIQYF. The rearrangement joins TRBV10-3 to TRBJ2-4, with D possibly being TRBD2 (5 bases). The V gene's germline CDR1 is ENHRY and CDR2 SYGVKD. Trimming stripped 0 bases from V and 5 bases from J, with 14 bases between. This CDR3 comprises 16 residues.

J is TRBJ2-3 and V is TRBV4-1; perhaps TRBD2 as D (5 bases). The germline V gene encodes CDR1 MGHRA and CDR2 YSYEKL. V was pared by 2 bases and J by 14 bases, with 17 bases between. The CDR3 loop spans 13 amino acids. CDR3 loop: CASSQYWAEEVYF. CDR3 coding DNA: TGCGCCAGCAGCCAATATTGGGCGGAGGAGGTGTATTTT.

This clone was counted only a few times. J is TRBJ1-5 and V is TRBV5-6; TRBD1 aligns across 10 bases. J was trimmed by 2 bases and V by 3 bases; bases with no gene match: 2. The CDR3 consists of 15 residues. CDR1 is SGHDT and CDR2 is YYEEEE in the germline V gene. This CDR3 reads CASSSGTGGNQPQHF. The CDR3 DNA reads as TGTGCCAGCAGCTCCGGGACAGGGGGCAATCAGCCCCAGCATTTT.